These 30 T cell receptor beta chains were all obtained from the same sample, sequenced in a study of cytomegalovirus exposure and HLA in healthy donors. TCRdb keeps only in-frame clones here, not all; method: immunoSEQ multiplex PCR. Among roughly 150,000 clones listed, about 86% were seen once. Specimen: PBMCs. These receptors were obtained from a young woman in good health and CMV-seronegative.

The gene calls are TRBV4-1 and TRBJ2-5, with 9 nucleotides matching TRBD2. The V segment lost 3 bases and the J segment 6 bases; nucleotides outside the gene matches: 20. Germline CDR1 reads MGHRA; CDR2 reads YSYEKL. This CDR3 is 19 amino acids long. The CDR3 spells CASSHRWGVSAGGSKTQYF. The CDR3 nucleotides are TGCGCCAGCAGCCATCGTTGGGGAGTGAGTGCGGGGGGGTCAAAGACCCAGTACTTC.

The chain recombines TRBV19 with TRBJ2-7, with 9 nucleotides matching TRBD1. Germline trimming cut 7 bases from V and 5 bases from J; bases unmatched to any gene: 12. CDR3 size: 15 residues. Germline V CDR1 and CDR2: LNHDA, SQIVND (reference sequence). The CDR3 region is CASIMRGTGHNEQYF. In DNA form, the CDR3 reads TGTGCCAGTATCATGCGGGGGACAGGGCATAACGAGCAGTACTTC.

This rearrangement joins TRBV6-6 to TRBJ2-5; perhaps TRBD2 as D (6 bases). This CDR3 contains 13 residues. CDR1 is MNHNY and CDR2 is SVGAGI in the germline V gene (reference sequence). The germline V and J ends were trimmed by 7 bases and 5 bases, with 14 bases remaining between them. The CDR3 DNA reads as TGTGCCAGCATCGGGGGTATCGGGGAGACCCAGTACTTC. It translates to CASIGGIGETQYF.

The rearrangement links TRBV6-5 to TRBJ1-3; the match to TRBD1 covers 7 bases. CDR3 length equals 14 residues. V lost 5 bases and J lost 4; bases outside the gene matches: 5. Germline lookup yields CDR1 MNHEY and CDR2 SVGAGI. The CDR3 DNA reads as TGTGCCAGCAGTACACAGGGGCCGGGAAACACCATATATTTT. The encoded protein is CASSTQGPGNTIYF.

The rearrangement links TRBV5-1 to TRBJ2-1, with D hard to call. The CDR3 loop spans 14 amino acids. Germline assignment: CDR1 SGHRS and CDR2 YFSETQ. V lost 0 bases, J lost 7 bases, and 11 bases lay in between. For the CDR3, the DNA is TGCGCCAGCAGCTTGGACTATCCGTGGAATGAGCAGTTCTTC. As protein: CASSLDYPWNEQFF.

The chain carries TRBV27 and TRBJ1-3; no clear D. The V end was cut by 10 bases, the J end by 0 bases, with 16 bases between. The CDR3 sequence is 15 residues long. CDR1 MNHEY and CDR2 SMNVEV come from the germline V gene (reference sequence). The CDR3 DNA sequence: TGTGCCACCCAGTCCGTCTCTGGCTCTGGAAACACCATATATTTT. Amino acid sequence: CATQSVSGSGNTIYF.

V gene TRBV29-1 combines with J gene TRBJ1-1; no reliable D call. The germline gives CDR1 SQVTM, CDR2 ANQGSEA. V was cut by 6 bases and J by 0 bases, with 11 bases left in between. The CDR3 totals 13 residues. The CDR3 here is CSVLSGVNTEAFF. Here the CDR3 DNA reads TGCAGCGTCCTCTCGGGAGTGAACACTGAAGCTTTCTTT.

In this sample, this clone turned up a few times. The chain recombines TRBV11-2 with TRBJ1-2; TRBD1 agrees at 7 bases. V gave up 1 base and J gave up 7 bases; unmatched junction bases: 3. Germline V gene sequence: CDR1 SGHAT, CDR2 FQNNGV. This CDR3 comprises 13 residues. DNA for the CDR3: TGTGCCAGCAGCTTAGCCACAGGGGTTGGCTACACCTTC. The encoded protein is CASSLATGVGYTF.

The V and J genes are TRBV19 and TRBJ1-4, with TRBD1 identical over 7 bases. CDR1 is LNHDA and CDR2 is SQIVND in the germline V gene (reference sequence). The CDR3 sequence is 15 residues long. The J segment lost 4 bases and the V segment lost 4 bases, leaving 6 bases of the junction unmatched. The CDR3 DNA reads TGTGCCAGTAGTACCATGACAGGGTTTAATGAAAAACTGTTTTTT. Translating it yields CASSTMTGFNEKLFF. Filled out from reference TRBV19 and TRBJ1-4, the complete variable domain reads DGGITQSPKYLFRKEGQNVTLSCEQNLNHDAMYWYRQDPGQGLRLIYYSQIVNDFQKGDIAEGYSVSREKKESFPLTVTSAQKNPTAFYLCASSTMTGFNEKLFFGSGTQLSVL.

The genes are TRBV4-1 and TRBJ2-5; 14 bases are shared with TRBD2. Losses at the gene ends were 3 bases for V and 0 bases for J; bases not matched to a gene: 6. From germline, CDR1 is MGHRA and CDR2 YSYEKL. CDR3 size: 18 residues. CDR3 bases: TGCGCCAGCAGCCAGAAGACTAGCGGGAGGGGGTACCAAGAGACCCAGTACTTC. Protein product: CASSQKTSGRGYQETQYF.

This clone was observed a handful of times. V is TRBV10-3 and J is TRBJ2-7; D gene unclear. CDR1 is ENHRY and CDR2 is SYGVKD in the germline V gene. V was trimmed by 9 bases and J by 0 bases, leaving 21 bases between them. The CDR3 consists of 16 residues. DNA of the CDR3: TGTGCCATACGGCCCTACGGCGGTGAGAGCTCCTACGAGCAGTACTTC. Translation: CAIRPYGGESSYEQYF.

The DNA of the CDR3 is TGTGCCAGTAGTAGTAGCGGGAATGAGCAGTTCTTC. This translates into CASSSSGNEQFF. V and J are TRBV19 and TRBJ2-1; 7 bases are shared with TRBD2. With 4 bases clipped from V and 7 bases from J, the junction kept 1 base outside the gene matches. Germline CDR1 is LNHDA and CDR2 is SQIVND (reference sequence). This CDR3 has 12 residues. Drawing the rest from reference TRBV19 and TRBJ2-1, the complete variable domain is DGGITQSPKYLFRKEGQNVTLSCEQNLNHDAMYWYRQDPGQGLRLIYYSQIVNDFQKGDIAEGYSVSREKKESFPLTVTSAQKNPTAFYLCASSSSGNEQFFGPGTRLTVL.

This clone was detected a few times. The rearrangement joins TRBV29-1 to TRBJ1-2; D ambiguous. The V end was cut by 8 bases, the J end by 4 bases, with 5 bases between. The CDR3 runs to 9 residues. Germline V lookup: CDR1 SQVTM, CDR2 ANQGSEA. The CDR3 DNA reads TGCAGCACAGTCTATGGCTACACCTTC. This encodes CSTVYGYTF.

This clone was detected only a few times. The rearrangement uses TRBV18 and TRBJ2-5; D is perhaps TRBD2 (6 bases). The CDR3 loop spans 15 amino acids. Per the germline V gene, CDR1 is KGHSH and CDR2 is LQKENI. V lost 8 bases, J lost 0 bases, and 16 bases lay in between. The CDR3 is CASTKRALYQETQYF. The CDR3 DNA sequence: TGTGCCAGCACAAAGCGGGCCTTATACCAAGAGACCCAGTACTTC.

This clone was counted between two and nine times. V gene TRBV6-5 combines with J gene TRBJ1-2, with 7 bases identical to TRBD1. Germline assignment: CDR1 MNHEY and CDR2 SVGAGI. The CDR3 covers 13 residues. J gave up 2 bases and V 5 bases, and 2 bases lay outside the gene matches. The CDR3 protein is CASSPQGNYGYTF. The DNA for the CDR3 is TGTGCCAGCAGTCCACAGGGGAACTATGGCTACACCTTC.

The rearrangement uses TRBV15 and TRBJ2-3; 8 bases align to TRBD2. Germline lookup yields CDR1 LNHNV and CDR2 YYDKDF (reference sequence). J lost 1 base, V lost 3 bases, and 3 bases had no gene match. CDR3 length: 15 amino acids. Here the CDR3 DNA reads TGTGCCACCAGCAGGAAGACTAGCGGCACAGATACGCAGTATTTT. It specifies CATSRKTSGTDTQYF. The full variable domain, with the rest looked up from reference TRBV15 and TRBJ2-3, is DAMVIQNPRYQVTQFGKPVTLSCSQTLNHNVMYWYQQKSSQAPKLLFHYYDKDFNNEADTPDNFQSRRPNTSFCFLDIRSPGLGDTAMYLCATSRKTSGTDTQYFGPGTRLTVL.

This clone was picked up one time. As DNA, the CDR3 is TGTGCCATCAGTGAGTCTCAGGGGGCGCTGGGAGAAAAACTGTTTTTT. It is translated as CAISESQGALGEKLFF. V gene TRBV10-3 combines with J gene TRBJ1-4; TRBD1 matches 8 bases. Germline CDR1 is ENHRY and CDR2 is SYGVKD. This CDR3 is built from 16 residues. V shed 0 bases, J shed 8 bases, and the junction held 8 bases outside the gene matches.

This chain uses TRBV5-1 with TRBJ1-2; a weak D match, TRBD1 (5 bases). The V gene lost 4 bases and the J gene lost 1 base, with 8 bases spanning the gap. This CDR3 comprises 13 residues. Germline lookup yields CDR1 SGHRS and CDR2 YFSETQ. CDR3 loop: CASSQGFNYGYTF. The CDR3 region has the DNA TGCGCCAGCAGCCAGGGATTTAACTATGGCTACACCTTC.

V gene TRBV10-2 combines with J gene TRBJ1-1; D might be TRBD1 (5 bases). This CDR3 has 14 amino acids. Per the germline V gene, CDR1 is WSHSY and CDR2 is SAAADI. With 3 bases removed from V and 5 bases from J, the gap between germline ends came to 13 bases. The CDR3 bases are TGCGCCAGCAGTGATCCGGGGGAGGGAACTGAAGCTTTCTTT. It yields the protein CASSDPGEGTEAFF.

The V gene is TRBV23-1, the J gene TRBJ2-7, with 7 bases lining up with TRBD2. Being an ORF, TRBV23-1 has a function that is uncertain. The CDR3 sequence is 17 residues long. Trimming took 2 bases from V and 2 from J; bases not matched to a gene: 12. The CDR3 DNA follows: TGCGCCAGCAGTCAAGTCAGCGGGCCGCGGGGGACCTACGAGCAGTACTTC. Protein: CASSQVSGPRGTYEQYF.

This chain uses TRBV11-2 with TRBJ2-5; no definite D call. There are 16 residues in the CDR3. V lost 1 base, J lost 4 bases, and 16 bases lay in between. Germline V gene lookup returns CDR1 SGHAT and CDR2 FQNNGV. In nucleotides, the CDR3 is TGTGCCAGCAGCTTAGGGAGTTTCCCTAAAGGAGAGACCCAGTACTTC. It yields the protein CASSLGSFPKGETQYF.

CDR3 residues: CASSSNTGQPMNTEAFF. CDR3 DNA: TGTGCCAGCAGCTCAAATACGGGACAGCCTATGAACACTGAAGCTTTCTTT. This sequence joins TRBV7-9 and TRBJ1-1; 7 bases are shared with TRBD1. This CDR3 is built from 17 residues. Per germline, CDR1 SEHNR and CDR2 FQNEAQ (reference sequence). Trimming cost V 4 bases and J 0 bases; bases outside gene matches: 11.

This chain uses TRBV7-9 with TRBJ2-3, with D possibly matching TRBD2 (6 bases). The CDR3 is 17 residues long. Germline CDR1 reads SEHNR; CDR2 reads FQNEAQ (reference sequence). Trimming left V 5 bases short and J 1 base short, with 19 bases between. The CDR3 sequence is CASSPPGLLGGTDTQYF. The CDR3 region has the DNA TGTGCCAGCAGCCCGCCGGGACTCCTGGGGGGCACAGATACGCAGTATTTT.

The chain combines TRBV6-5 with TRBJ1-3; possible D gene TRBD1, 5 bases. Germline CDR1 reads MNHEY; CDR2 reads SVGAGI. Trimming removed 5 bases at V and 2 bases at J, with 7 bases between. This CDR3 has 13 amino acids. CDR3 region: CASSQGTGNTIYF. The CDR3 nucleotides read TGTGCCAGCAGTCAGGGAACTGGAAACACCATATATTTT.

The rearrangement links TRBV4-3 to TRBJ2-7; 7 bases are shared with TRBD2. V shed 4 bases, J shed 6 bases, and the junction held 12 bases outside the gene matches. Germline values: CDR1 LGHNA, CDR2 YSLEER. The CDR3 is made up of 15 amino acids. This CDR3 reads CASSRTRDYPFEQYF. The CDR3, as DNA: TGCGCCAGCAGCCGGACACGGGACTACCCCTTCGAGCAGTACTTC.

V is TRBV27 and J is TRBJ1-5; TRBD1 matches at 8 bases. CDR3 length equals 17 residues. V lost 6 bases and J lost 0; bases outside the gene matches: 10. Per germline, CDR1 MNHEY and CDR2 SMNVEV (reference sequence). The CDR3 DNA reads TGTGCCAGCAGGACAGGGACAGGCTACTCTAGCAATCAGCCCCAGCATTTT. As protein: CASRTGTGYSSNQPQHF.

This chain links TRBV6-5 with TRBJ1-1; D unresolved. In germline, CDR1 is MNHEY, CDR2 SVGAGI. The CDR3 totals 14 residues. Trimming took 3 bases from V and 4 from J, leaving 12 bases between them. In nucleotides, the CDR3 is TGTGCCAGCAGTTATCGCATGGAGGGCACTGAAGCTTTCTTT. Translation: CASSYRMEGTEAFF.

The rearrangement links TRBV19 to TRBJ2-7, with a possible D match to TRBD1 (6 bases). Germline V gene sequence: CDR1 LNHDA, CDR2 SQIVND (reference sequence). CDR3 size: 17 residues. Trimming pared 0 bases from V and 6 bases from J, leaving 21 bases between. CDR3 DNA sequence: TGTGCCAGTAGTATAGATTACACAGGGAGTTCACCCCGCGAGCAGTACTTC. Its protein product is CASSIDYTGSSPREQYF.

This clone was observed once. This chain connects TRBV2 to TRBJ2-5; D is possibly TRBD1 (6 bases). V was trimmed by 5 bases and J by 4 bases, leaving 8 bases between them. The CDR3 runs to 12 residues. Germline CDR1 is SNHLY and CDR2 is FYNNEI. The CDR3 DNA reads TGTGCCAGCAGTCCCAGGGGAGAGACCCAGTACTTC. It codes for CASSPRGETQYF. Full variable domain (outside the CDR3, taken from reference TRBV2 and TRBJ2-5): EPEVTQTPSHQVTQMGQEVILRCVPISNHLYFYWYRQILGQKVEFLVSFYNNEISEKSEIFDDQFSVERPDGSNFTLKIRSTKLEDSAMYFCASSPRGETQYFGPGTRLLVL.

The rearrangement joins TRBV10-3 to TRBJ2-7; 10 positions match TRBD2. The CDR3 runs 15 residues. The ends lost 10 bases at V and 2 bases at J; junction bases unmatched: 11. Germline CDR1 ENHRY, CDR2 SYGVKD. CDR3 residues: CATERGGNEAYEQYF. CDR3 nucleotides: TGTGCCACGGAGCGGGGGGGCAACGAGGCCTACGAGCAGTACTTC.